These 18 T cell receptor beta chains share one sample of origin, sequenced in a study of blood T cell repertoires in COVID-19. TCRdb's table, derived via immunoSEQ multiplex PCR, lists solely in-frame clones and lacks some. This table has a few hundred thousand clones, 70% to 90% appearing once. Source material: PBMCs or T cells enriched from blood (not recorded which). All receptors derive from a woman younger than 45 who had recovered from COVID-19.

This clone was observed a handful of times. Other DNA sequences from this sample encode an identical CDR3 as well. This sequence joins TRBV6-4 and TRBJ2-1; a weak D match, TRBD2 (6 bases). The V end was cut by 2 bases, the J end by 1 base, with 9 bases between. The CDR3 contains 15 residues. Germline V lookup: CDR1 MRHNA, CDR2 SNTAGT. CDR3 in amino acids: CASSDLAGSYNEQFF. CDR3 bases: TGTGCCAGCAGTGACCTCGCGGGATCCTACAATGAGCAGTTCTTC.

In nucleotides, the CDR3 is TGTGCCCGGAGACCCAGGGTCATGGGGAACACTGAAGCTTTCTTT. It translates to CARRPRVMGNTEAFF. The chain employs TRBV28 and TRBJ1-1; D perhaps matches TRBD1 (5 bases). The CDR3 length is 15 residues. Trimming removed 11 bases from V and 1 base from J, with 20 bases in between. Germline V CDR1 and CDR2: MDHEN, SYDVKM.

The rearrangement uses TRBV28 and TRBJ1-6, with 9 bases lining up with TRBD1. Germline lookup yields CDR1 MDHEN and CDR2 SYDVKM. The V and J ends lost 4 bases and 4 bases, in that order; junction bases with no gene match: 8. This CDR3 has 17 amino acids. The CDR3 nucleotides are TGTGCCAGCAGTTCCCCCCCCGGGACAGGGTATAATTCACCCCTCCACTTT. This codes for CASSSPPGTGYNSPLHF.

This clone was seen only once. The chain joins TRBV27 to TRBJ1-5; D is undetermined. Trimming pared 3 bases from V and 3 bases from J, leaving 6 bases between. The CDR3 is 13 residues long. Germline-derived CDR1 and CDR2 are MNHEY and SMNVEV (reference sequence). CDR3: CASSLGLNQPQHF. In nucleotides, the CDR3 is TGTGCCAGCAGTTTGGGCCTCAATCAGCCCCAGCATTTT.

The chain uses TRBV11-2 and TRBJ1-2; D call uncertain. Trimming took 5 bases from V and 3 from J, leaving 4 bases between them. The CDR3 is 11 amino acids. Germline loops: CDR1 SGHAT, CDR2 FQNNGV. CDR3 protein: CASSLYYGYTF. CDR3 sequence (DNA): TGTGCCAGCAGCCTATACTATGGCTACACCTTC.

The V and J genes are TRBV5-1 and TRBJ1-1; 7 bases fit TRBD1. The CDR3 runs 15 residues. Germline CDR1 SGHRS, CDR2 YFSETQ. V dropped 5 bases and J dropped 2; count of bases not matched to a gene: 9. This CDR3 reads CASRARDSLNTEAFF. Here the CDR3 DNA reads TGCGCCAGCAGGGCTCGGGACAGCCTTAACACTGAAGCTTTCTTT.

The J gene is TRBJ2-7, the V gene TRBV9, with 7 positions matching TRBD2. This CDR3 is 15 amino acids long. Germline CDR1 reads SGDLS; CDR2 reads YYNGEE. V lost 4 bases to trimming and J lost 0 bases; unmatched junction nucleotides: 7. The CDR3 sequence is CASSRGGDYSYEQYF. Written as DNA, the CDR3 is TGTGCCAGCAGCCGGGGAGGGGACTACTCCTACGAGCAGTACTTC.

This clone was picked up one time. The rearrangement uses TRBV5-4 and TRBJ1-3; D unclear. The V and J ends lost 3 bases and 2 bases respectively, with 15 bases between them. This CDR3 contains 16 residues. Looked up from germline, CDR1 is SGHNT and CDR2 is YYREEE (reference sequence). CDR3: CASSSGGQNTGNTIYF. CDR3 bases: TGTGCCAGCAGCTCAGGAGGGCAGAACACTGGAAACACCATATATTTT.

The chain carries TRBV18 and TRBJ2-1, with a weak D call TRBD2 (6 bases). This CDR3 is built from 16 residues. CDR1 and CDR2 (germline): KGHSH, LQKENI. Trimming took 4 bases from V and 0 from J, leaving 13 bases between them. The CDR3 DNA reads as TGTGCCAGCTCACTCGTAGCGGAGACCTCCTACAATGAGCAGTTCTTC. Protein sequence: CASSLVAETSYNEQFF.

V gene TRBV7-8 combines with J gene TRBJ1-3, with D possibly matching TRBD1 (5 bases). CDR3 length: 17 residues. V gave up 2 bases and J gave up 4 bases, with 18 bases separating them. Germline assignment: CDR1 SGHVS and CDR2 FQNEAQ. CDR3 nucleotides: TGTGCCAGCAGCTTATCGGCGGGACTTATCGGCGGAAACACCATATATTTT. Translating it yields CASSLSAGLIGGNTIYF.

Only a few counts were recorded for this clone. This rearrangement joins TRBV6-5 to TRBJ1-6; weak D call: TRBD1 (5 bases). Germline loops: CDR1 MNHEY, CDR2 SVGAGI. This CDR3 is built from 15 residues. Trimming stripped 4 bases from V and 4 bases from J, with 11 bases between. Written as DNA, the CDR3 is TGTGCCAGCAGTTCCTCAGGGAGGTATAATTCACCCCTCCACTTT. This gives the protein CASSSSGRYNSPLHF.

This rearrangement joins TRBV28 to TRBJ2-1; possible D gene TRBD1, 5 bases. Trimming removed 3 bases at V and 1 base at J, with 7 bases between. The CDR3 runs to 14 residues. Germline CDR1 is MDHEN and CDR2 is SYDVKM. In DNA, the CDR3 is TGTGCCAGCAGTTTGGGGCTATCCTACAATGAGCAGTTCTTC. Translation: CASSLGLSYNEQFF. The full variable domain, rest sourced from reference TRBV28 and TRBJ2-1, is DVKVTQSSRYLVKRTGEKVFLECVQDMDHENMFWYRQDPGLGLRLIYFSYDVKMKEKGDIPEGYSVSREKKERFSLILESASTNQTSMYLCASSLGLSYNEQFFGPGTRLTVL.

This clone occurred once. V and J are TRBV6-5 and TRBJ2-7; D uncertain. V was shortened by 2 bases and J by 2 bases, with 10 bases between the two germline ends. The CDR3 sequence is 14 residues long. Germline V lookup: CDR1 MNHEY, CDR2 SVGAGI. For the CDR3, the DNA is TGTGCCAGCAGTTACGCGCAGGCTACCTACGAGCAGTACTTC. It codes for CASSYAQATYEQYF.

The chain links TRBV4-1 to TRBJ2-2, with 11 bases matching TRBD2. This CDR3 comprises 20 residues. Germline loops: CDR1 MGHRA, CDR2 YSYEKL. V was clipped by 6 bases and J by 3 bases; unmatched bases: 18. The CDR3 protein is CASSPVAGGPHIGHTGELFF. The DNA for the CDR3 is TGCGCCAGCAGTCCGGTAGCGGGGGGGCCCCATATCGGTCACACCGGGGAGCTGTTTTTT.

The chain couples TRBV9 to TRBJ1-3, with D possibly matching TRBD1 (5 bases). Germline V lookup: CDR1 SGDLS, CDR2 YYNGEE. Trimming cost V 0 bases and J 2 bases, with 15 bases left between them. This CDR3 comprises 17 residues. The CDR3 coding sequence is TGTGCCAGCAGCGTAGGGGGCAGGGAATTGACTGGAAACACCATATATTTT. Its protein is CASSVGGRELTGNTIYF.

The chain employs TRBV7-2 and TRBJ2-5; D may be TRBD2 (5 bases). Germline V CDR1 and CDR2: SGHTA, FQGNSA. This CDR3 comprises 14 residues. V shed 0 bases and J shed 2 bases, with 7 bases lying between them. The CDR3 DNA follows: TGTGCCAGCAGCTTAGCGAGGGTTCAAGAGACCCAGTACTTC. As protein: CASSLARVQETQYF.

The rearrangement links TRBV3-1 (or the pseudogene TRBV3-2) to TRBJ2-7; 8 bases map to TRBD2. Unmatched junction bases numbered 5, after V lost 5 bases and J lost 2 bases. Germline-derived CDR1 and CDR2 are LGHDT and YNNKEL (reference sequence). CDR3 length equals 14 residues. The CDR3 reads CASSTRGGAYEQYF. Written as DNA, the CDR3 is TGTGCCAGCAGCACACGGGGGGGTGCCTACGAGCAGTACTTC.

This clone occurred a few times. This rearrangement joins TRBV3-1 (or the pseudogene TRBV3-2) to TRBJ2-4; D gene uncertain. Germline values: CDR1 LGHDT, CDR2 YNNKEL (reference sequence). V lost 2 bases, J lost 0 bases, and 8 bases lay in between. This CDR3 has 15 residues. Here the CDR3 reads CASSQTTIAKNIQYF. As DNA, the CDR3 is TGTGCCAGCAGCCAAACAACCATAGCCAAAAACATTCAGTACTTC.